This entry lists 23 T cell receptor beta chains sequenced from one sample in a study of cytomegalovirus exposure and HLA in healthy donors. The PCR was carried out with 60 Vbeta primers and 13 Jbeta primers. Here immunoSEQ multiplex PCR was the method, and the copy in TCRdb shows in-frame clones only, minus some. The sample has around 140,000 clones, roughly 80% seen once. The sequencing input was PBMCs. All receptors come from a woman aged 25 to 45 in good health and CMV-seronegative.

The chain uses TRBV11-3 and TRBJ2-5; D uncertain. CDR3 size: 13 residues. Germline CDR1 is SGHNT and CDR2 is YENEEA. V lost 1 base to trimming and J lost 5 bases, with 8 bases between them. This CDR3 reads CASSLGSGETQYF. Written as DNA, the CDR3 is TGTGCCAGCAGCTTAGGGTCCGGGGAGACCCAGTACTTC.

The CDR3 region has the DNA TGTGCCAGCAGTGCTAGCGGGGGGGCCGACAGGGAGGAGTTCTTC. This codes for CASSASGGADREEFF. The V gene is TRBV2, the J gene TRBJ2-1; 12 positions agree with TRBD2. CDR1 is SNHLY and CDR2 is FYNNEI in the germline V gene. V trimming: 4 bases; J trimming: 14 bases; junction bases outside the gene matches: 12. The length of the CDR3 is 15 residues.

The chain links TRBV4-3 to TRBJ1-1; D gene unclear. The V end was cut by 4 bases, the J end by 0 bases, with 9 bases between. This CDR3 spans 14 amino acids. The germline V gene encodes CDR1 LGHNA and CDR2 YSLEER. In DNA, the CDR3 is TGCGCCAGCAGCCGCTCCGGGTTGAACACTGAAGCTTTCTTT. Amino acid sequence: CASSRSGLNTEAFF.

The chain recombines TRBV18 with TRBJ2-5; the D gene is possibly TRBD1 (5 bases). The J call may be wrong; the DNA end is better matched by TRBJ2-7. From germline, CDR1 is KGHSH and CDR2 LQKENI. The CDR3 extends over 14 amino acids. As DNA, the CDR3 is TGTGCCAGCTCACCACCGGCCAGGGTAAGCGAGCAGTACTTC. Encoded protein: CASSPPARVSEQYF.

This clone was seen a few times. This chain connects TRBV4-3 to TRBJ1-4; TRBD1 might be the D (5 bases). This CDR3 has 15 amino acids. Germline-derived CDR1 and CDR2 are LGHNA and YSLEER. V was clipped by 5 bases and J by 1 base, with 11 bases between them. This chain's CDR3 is CASSIQTVTNEKLFF. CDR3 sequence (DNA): TGCGCCAGCAGCATACAGACAGTAACTAATGAAAAACTGTTTTTT.

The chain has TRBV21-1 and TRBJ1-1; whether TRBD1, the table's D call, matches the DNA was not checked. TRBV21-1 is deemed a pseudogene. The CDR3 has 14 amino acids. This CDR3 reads CASIPARGGTEAFF. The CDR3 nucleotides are TGTGCCAGCATCCCCGCGAGAGGGGGAACTGAAGCTTTCTTT.

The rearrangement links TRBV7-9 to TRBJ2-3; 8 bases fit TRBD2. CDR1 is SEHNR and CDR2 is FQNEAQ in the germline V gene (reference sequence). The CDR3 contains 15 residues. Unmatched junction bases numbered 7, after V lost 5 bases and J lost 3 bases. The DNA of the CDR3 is TGTGCCAGCAGCCCCAAGGCTAGCGGGACAGATACGCAGTATTTT. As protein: CASSPKASGTDTQYF.

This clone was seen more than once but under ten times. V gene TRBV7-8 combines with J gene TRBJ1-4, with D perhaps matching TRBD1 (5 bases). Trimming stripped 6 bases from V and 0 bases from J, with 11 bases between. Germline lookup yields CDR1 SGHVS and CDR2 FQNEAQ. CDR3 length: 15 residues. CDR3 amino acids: CASRATGPTNEKLFF. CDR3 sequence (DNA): TGTGCCAGCAGGGCAACAGGACCAACTAATGAAAAACTGTTTTTT. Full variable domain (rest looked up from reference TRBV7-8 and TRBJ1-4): GAGVSQSPRYKVAKRGQDVALRCDPISGHVSLFWYQQALGQGPEFLTYFQNEAQLDKSGLPSDRFFAERPEGSVSTLKIQRTQQEDSAVYLCASRATGPTNEKLFFGSGTQLSVL.

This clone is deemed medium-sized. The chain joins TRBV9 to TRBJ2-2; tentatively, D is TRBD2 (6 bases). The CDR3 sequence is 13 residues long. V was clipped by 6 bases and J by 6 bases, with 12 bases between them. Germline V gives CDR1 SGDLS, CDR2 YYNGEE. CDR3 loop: CASTVGGSGELFF. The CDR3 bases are TGTGCCAGCACCGTGGGGGGATCCGGGGAGCTGTTTTTT.

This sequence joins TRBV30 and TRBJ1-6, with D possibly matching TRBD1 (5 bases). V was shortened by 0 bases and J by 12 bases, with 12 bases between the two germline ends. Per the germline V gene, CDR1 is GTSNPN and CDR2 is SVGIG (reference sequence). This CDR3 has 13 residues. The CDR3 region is CAWSVDDSQPLHF. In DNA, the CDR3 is TGTGCCTGGAGTGTCGACGACAGCCAACCCCTCCACTTT.

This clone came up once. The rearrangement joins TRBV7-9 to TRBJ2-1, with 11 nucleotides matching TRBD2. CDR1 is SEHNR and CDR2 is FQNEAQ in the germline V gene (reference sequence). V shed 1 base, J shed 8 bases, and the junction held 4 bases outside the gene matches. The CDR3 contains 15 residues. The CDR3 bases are TGTGCCAGCAGCTTAGGGCTAGCGGGAGGCGATGAGCAGTTCTTC. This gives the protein CASSLGLAGGDEQFF.

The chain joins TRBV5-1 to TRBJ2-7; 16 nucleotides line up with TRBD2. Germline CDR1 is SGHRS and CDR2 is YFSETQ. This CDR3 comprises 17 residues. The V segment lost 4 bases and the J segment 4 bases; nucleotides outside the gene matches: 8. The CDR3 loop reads CASSEGLAGGLVYEQYF. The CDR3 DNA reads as TGCGCCAGCAGCGAGGGACTAGCGGGAGGGCTGGTATACGAGCAGTACTTC.

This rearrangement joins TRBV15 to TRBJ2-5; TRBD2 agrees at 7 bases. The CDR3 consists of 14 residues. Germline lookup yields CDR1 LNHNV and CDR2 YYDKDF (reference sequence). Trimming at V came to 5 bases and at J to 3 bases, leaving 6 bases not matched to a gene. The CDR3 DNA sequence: TGTGCCACCAGCCACGCCCGGGGGGAAGAGACCCAGTACTTC. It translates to CATSHARGEETQYF.

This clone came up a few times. The CDR3 is CASSLREAGTEAFF. In nucleotides, the CDR3 is TGCGCCAGCAGCCTCAGAGAGGCGGGCACTGAAGCTTTCTTT. V gene TRBV4-3 combines with J gene TRBJ1-1, with D unclear. CDR1 LGHNA and CDR2 YSLEER come from the germline V gene. CDR3 size: 14 residues. The V end was cut by 4 bases, the J end by 4 bases, with 13 bases between.

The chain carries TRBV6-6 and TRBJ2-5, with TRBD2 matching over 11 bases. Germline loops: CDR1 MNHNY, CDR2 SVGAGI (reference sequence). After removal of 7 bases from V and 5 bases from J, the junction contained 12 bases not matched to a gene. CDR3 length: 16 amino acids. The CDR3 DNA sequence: TGTGCCAGCAAGGATACTAGCGGGGGAGGCGGGGAGACCCAGTACTTC. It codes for CASKDTSGGGGETQYF.

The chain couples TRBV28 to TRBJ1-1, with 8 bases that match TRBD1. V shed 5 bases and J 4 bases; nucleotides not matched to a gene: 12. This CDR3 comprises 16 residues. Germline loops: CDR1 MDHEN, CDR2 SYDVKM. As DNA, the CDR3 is TGTGCCAGCAGTCCCCCAAGACAGGGGCAGGGCACTGAAGCTTTCTTT. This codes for CASSPPRQGQGTEAFF.

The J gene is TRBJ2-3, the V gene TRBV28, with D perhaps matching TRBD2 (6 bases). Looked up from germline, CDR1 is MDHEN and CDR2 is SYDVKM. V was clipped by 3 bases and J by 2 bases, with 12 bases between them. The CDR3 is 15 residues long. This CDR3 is CASSLGGTSTDTQYF. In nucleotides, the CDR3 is TGTGCCAGCAGTTTGGGCGGGACCTCCACAGATACGCAGTATTTT.

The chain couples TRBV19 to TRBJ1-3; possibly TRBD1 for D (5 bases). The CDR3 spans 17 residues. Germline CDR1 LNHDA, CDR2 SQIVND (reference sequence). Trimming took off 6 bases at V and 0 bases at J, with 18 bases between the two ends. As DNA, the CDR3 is TGTGCCAGTAGCCCCCCCGGGACTTACAGCTCTGGAAACACCATATATTTT. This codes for CASSPPGTYSSGNTIYF.

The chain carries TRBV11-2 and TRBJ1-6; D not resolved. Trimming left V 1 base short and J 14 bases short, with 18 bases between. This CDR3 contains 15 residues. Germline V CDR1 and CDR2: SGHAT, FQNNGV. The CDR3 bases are TGTGCCAGCAGCTTAGGGAGGGATATAATTCAATCCCTCCACTTT. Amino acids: CASSLGRDIIQSLHF.

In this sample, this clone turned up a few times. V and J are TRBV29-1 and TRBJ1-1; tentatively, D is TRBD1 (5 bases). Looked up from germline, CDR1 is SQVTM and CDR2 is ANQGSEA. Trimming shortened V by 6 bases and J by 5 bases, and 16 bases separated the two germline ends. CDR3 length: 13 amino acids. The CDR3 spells CSVWVGGNTEAFF. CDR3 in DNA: TGCAGCGTCTGGGTTGGGGGGAATACTGAAGCTTTCTTT. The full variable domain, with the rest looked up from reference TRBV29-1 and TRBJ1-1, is SAVISQKPSRDICQRGTSLTIQCQVDSQVTMMFWYRQQPGQSLTLIATANQGSEATYESGFVIDKFPISRPNLTFSTLTVSNMSPEDSSIYLCSVWVGGNTEAFFGQGTRLTVV.

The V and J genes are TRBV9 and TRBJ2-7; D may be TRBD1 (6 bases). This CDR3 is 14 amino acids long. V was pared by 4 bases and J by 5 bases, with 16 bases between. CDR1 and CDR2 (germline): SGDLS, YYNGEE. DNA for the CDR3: TGTGCCAGCAGCCCCCGGACAGTTTTTCACGAGCAGTACTTC. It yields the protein CASSPRTVFHEQYF.

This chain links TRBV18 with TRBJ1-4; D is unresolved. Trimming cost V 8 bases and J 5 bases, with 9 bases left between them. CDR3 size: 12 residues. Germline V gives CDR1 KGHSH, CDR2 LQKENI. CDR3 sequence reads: CASTRGNEKLFF. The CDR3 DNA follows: TGTGCCAGCACGCGCGGGAATGAAAAACTGTTTTTT.

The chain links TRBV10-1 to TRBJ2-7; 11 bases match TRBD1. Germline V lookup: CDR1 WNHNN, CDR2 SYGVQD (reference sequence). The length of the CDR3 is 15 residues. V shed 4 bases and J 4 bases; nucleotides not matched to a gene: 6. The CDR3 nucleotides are TGCGCCAGCAGTGGGGGACAGGGGGTTGGATACGAGCAGTACTTC. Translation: CASSGGQGVGYEQYF.